The clone carrying this TCR beta chain was seen only a few times. The antigen is undetermined. The CDR3 sequence is 15 residues long. Germline CDR1 and CDR2: SEHNR and FQNEAQ (reference sequence). The V gene end was trimmed by 5 bases and the J gene end by 5 bases; junction bases not matched to a gene: 9. The PCR contained 60 Vbeta and 13 Jbeta primers. Using immunoSEQ multiplex PCR, the repertoire was profiled, and TCRdb retains in-frame clones only, with some absent. The table lists 70,000 to 100,000 clones, over 60% of them singletons. This specimen comes from a study of cytomegalovirus exposure and HLA in healthy donors. Study outcomes and limitations: In a later analysis, V- and J-gene trimming of beta chains associated with a DCLRE1C missense variant, replicated independently. Information on immune exposure was restricted to one variable (CMV serostatus). Most observed TCR sequences were rare, whereas some public TCRs were detected in many donors.

The chain couples TRBV7-9 to TRBJ2-5, with 9 nucleotides matching TRBD2. This sequence originates from a woman aged 45-60 years in good health and CMV-seropositive. The source material was PBMCs. The DNA for the CDR3 is TGTGCCAGCAGCCCCGGGCGGGGGGGTCGGGAGACCCAGTACTTC. Translation: CASSPGRGGRETQYF.